This T cell receptor (beta chain) was recovered during a study of T cell responses to AZD1222 COVID-19 vaccine. Overall study context: The analysis combined second doses at about 4 or about 12 weeks.

Broader study findings: Donors were mostly white British, more females; clonal diversity possibly underestimated. Scientists sampled the repertoires only once the peak T cell response had passed.

Comment on this clone: As yet, its antigen is unknown.

The CDR3 length is 17 residues. The V and J ends lost 3 bases and 5 bases, in that order; junction bases with no gene match: 14. Looked up from germline, CDR1 is SGHVS and CDR2 is FQNEAQ. Clones were sequenced by immunoSEQ multiplex PCR, and TCRdb holds only the in-frame ones, with some missing. The table records 150,000 to 200,000 clones, approximately 86% of them present only once. Source: peripheral blood, taken on day 0 of AZD1222 vaccination. The J gene is TRBJ1-2, the V gene TRBV7-8; 8 nucleotides match TRBD1. This sequence was found in an adult in good health. The CDR3 protein is CASSFAPGTGETYGYTF. Here the CDR3 DNA reads TGTGCCAGCAGCTTTGCTCCCGGGACAGGCGAGACGTATGGCTACACCTTC. The full variable domain, completed using reference TRBV7-8 and TRBJ1-2, is GAGVSQSPRYKVAKRGQDVALRCDPISGHVSLFWYQQALGQGPEFLTYFQNEAQLDKSGLPSDRFFAERPEGSVSTLKIQRTQQEDSAVYLCASSFAPGTGETYGYTFGSGTRLTVV.